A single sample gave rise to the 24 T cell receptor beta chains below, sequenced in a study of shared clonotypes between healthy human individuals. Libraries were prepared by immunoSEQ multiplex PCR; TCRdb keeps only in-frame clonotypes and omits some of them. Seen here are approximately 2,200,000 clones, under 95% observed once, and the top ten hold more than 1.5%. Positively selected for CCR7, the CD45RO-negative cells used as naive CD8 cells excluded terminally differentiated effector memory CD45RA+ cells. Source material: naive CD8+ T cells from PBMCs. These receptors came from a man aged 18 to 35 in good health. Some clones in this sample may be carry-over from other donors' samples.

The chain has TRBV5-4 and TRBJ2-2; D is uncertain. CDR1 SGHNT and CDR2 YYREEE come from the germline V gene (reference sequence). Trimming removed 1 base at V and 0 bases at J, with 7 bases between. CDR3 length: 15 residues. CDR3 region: CASSLFRTNTGELFF. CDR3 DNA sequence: TGTGCCAGCAGCTTGTTCCGGACGAACACCGGGGAGCTGTTTTTT.

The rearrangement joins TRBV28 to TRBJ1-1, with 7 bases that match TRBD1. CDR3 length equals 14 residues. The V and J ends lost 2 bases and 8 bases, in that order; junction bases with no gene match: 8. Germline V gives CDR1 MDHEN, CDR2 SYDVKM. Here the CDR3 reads CASSLRGRGREAFF. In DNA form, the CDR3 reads TGTGCCAGCAGTTTACGAGGGAGGGGGCGCGAAGCTTTCTTT.

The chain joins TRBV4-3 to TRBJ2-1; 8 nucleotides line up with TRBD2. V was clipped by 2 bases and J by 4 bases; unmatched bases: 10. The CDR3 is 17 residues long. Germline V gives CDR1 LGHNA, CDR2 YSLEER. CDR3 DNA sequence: TGCGCCAGCAGCCAACAACAACTAGCGGAGGGGTACAATGAGCAGTTCTTC. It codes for CASSQQQLAEGYNEQFF.

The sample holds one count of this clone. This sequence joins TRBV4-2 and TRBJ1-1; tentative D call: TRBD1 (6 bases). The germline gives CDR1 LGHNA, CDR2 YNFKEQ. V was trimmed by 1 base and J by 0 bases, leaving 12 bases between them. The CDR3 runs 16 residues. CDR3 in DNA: TGTGCCAGCAGCCAAGGACAGGAGAACATGAACACTGAAGCTTTCTTT. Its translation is CASSQGQENMNTEAFF.

Written as DNA, the CDR3 is TGCGCCAGCAGCCAAGACTTTAGCGGAGAGACCCAGTACTTC. This codes for CASSQDFSGETQYF. The chain recombines TRBV4-3 with TRBJ2-5; D is possibly TRBD2 (6 bases). The germline V gene has CDR1 LGHNA and CDR2 YSLEER. Trimming left V 0 bases short and J 4 bases short, with 9 bases between. The CDR3 is 14 residues long.

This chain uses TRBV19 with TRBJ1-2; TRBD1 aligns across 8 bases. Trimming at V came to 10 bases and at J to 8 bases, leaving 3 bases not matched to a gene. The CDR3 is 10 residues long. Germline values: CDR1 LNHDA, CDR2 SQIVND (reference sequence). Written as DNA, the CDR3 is TGTGCCACAGACAGGGGCGGCTACACCTTC. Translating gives CATDRGGYTF.

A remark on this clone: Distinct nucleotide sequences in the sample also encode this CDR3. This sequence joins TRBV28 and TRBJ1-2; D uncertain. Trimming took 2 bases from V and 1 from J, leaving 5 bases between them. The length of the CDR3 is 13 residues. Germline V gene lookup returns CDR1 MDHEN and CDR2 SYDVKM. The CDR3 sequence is CASSLLGNYGYTF. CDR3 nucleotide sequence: TGTGCCAGCAGTTTACTTGGTAACTATGGCTACACCTTC.

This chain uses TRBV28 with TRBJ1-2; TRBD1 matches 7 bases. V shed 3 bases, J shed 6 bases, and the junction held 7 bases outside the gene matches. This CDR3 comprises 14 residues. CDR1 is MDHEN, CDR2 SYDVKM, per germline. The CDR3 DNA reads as TGTGCCAGCAGTTTCGGGACAGTTTGGGATGGCTACACCTTC. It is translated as CASSFGTVWDGYTF.

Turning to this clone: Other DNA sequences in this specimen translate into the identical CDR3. The CDR3 here is CASSVAGLAAYNEQFF. Written as DNA, the CDR3 is TGTGCCAGCAGCGTAGCTGGTCTAGCGGCCTACAATGAGCAGTTCTTC. The J gene is TRBJ2-1, the V gene TRBV9; 7 positions agree with TRBD2. Looked up from germline, CDR1 is SGDLS and CDR2 is YYNGEE. Trimming at V came to 0 bases and at J to 2 bases, leaving 5 bases not matched to a gene. This CDR3 contains 16 residues. The full variable domain, with the rest looked up from reference TRBV9 and TRBJ2-1, is DSGVTQTPKHLITATGQRVTLRCSPRSGDLSVYWYQQSLDQGLQFLIQYYNGEERAKGNILERFSAQQFPDLHSELNLSSLELGDSALYFCASSVAGLAAYNEQFFGPGTRLTVL.

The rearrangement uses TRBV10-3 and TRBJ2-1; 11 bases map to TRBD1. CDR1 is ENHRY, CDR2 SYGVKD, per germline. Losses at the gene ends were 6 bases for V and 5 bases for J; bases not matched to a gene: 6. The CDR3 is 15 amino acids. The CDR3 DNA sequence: TGTGCCATCAGGGAGGACAGGGGGCTGCACAATGAGCAGTTCTTC. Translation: CAIREDRGLHNEQFF.

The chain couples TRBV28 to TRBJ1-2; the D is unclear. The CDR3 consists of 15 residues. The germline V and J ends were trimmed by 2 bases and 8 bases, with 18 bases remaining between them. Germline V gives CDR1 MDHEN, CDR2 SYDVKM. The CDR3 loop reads CASSLTGERTNGYTF. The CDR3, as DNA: TGTGCCAGCAGTTTAACCGGGGAGCGTACTAACGGCTACACCTTC.

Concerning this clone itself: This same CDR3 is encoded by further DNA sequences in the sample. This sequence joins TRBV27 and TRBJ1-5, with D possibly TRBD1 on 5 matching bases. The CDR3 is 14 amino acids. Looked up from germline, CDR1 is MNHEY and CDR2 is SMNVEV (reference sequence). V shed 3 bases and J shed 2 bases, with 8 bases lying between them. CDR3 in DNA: TGTGCCAGCAGTTTGGTGGGGGGCAATCAGCCCCAGCATTTT. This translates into CASSLVGGNQPQHF.

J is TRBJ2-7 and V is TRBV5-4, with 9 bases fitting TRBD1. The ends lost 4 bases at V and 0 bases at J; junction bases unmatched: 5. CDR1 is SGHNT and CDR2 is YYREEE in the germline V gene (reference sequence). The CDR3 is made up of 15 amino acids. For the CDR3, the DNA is TGTGCCAGCAGCCTTGGGACAGGGAGCTCCTACGAGCAGTACTTC. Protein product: CASSLGTGSSYEQYF.

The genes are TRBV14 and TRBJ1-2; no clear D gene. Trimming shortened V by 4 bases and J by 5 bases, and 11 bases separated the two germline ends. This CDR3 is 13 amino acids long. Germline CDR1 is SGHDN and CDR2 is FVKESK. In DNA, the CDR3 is TGTGCCAGCAGCCCTGACCGGGGTTATGGCTACACCTTC. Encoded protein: CASSPDRGYGYTF.

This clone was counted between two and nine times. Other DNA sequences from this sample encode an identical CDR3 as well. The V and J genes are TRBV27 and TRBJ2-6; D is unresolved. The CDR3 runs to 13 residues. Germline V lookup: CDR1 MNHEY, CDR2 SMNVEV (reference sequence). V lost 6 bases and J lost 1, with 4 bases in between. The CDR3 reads CASSLSGANVLTF. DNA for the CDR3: TGTGCCAGCAGCCTATCTGGGGCCAACGTCCTGACTTTC.

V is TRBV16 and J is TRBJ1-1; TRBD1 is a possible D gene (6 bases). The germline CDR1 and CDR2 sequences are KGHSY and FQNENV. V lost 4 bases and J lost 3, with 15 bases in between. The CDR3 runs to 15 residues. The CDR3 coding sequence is TGTGCCAGCAGCCCTCACAGGGAAATGGACACTGAAGCTTTCTTT. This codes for CASSPHREMDTEAFF.

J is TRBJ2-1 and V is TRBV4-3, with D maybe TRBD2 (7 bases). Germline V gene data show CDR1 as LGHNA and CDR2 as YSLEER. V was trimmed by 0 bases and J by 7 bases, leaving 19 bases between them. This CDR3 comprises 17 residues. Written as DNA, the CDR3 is TGCGCCAGCAGCCAAGAAGGGGGGGCGAACCCCCTTAATGAGCAGTTCTTC. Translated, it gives CASSQEGGANPLNEQFF.

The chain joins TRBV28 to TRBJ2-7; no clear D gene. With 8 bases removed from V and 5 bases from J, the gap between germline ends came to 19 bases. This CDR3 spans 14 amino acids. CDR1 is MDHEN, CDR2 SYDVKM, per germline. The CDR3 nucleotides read TGTGCCAGCCTCGGTATTCATTATCCCCACGAGCAGTACTTC. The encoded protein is CASLGIHYPHEQYF.

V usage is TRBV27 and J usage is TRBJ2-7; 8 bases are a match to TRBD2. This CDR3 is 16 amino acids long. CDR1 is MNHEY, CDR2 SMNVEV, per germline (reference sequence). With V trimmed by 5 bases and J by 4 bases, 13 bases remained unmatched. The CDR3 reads CASSQEISGGRYEQYF. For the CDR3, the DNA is TGTGCCAGCAGTCAAGAGATATCGGGAGGGCGGTACGAGCAGTACTTC.

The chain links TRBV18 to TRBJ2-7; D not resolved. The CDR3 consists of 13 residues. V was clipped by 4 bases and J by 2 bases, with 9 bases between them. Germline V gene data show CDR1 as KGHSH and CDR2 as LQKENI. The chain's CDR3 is CASSRTGPYEQYF. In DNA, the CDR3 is TGTGCCAGCTCACGGACCGGACCCTACGAGCAGTACTTC.

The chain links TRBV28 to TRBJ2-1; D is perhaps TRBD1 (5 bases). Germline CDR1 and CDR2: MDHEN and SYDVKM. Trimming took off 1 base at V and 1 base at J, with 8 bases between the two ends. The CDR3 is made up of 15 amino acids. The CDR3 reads CASSLYDSSYNEQFF. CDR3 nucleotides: TGTGCCAGCAGTTTATACGACAGTTCCTACAATGAGCAGTTCTTC. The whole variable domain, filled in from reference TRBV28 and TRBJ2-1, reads DVKVTQSSRYLVKRTGEKVFLECVQDMDHENMFWYRQDPGLGLRLIYFSYDVKMKEKGDIPEGYSVSREKKERFSLILESASTNQTSMYLCASSLYDSSYNEQFFGPGTRLTVL.

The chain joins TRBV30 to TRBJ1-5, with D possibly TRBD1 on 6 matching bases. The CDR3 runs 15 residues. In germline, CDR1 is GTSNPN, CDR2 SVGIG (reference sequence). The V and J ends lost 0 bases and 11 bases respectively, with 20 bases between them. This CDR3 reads CAWSVPQGPFMAQHF. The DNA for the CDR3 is TGTGCCTGGAGTGTACCACAGGGACCTTTTATGGCCCAGCATTTT.

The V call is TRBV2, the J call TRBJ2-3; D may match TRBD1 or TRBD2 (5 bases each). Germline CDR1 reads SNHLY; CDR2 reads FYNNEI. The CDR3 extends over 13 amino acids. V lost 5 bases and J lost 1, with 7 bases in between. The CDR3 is CASSRDRTDTQYF. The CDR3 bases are TGTGCCAGCAGTCGGGACCGCACAGATACGCAGTATTTT. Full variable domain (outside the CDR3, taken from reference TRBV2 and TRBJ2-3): EPEVTQTPSHQVTQMGQEVILRCVPISNHLYFYWYRQILGQKVEFLVSFYNNEISEKSEIFDDQFSVERPDGSNFTLKIRSTKLEDSAMYFCASSRDRTDTQYFGPGTRLTVL.

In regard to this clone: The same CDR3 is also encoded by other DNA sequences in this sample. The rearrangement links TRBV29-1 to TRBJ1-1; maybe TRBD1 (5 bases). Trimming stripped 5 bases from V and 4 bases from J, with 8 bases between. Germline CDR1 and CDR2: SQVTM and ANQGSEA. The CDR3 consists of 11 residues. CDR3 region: CSVSGVTEAFF. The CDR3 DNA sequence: TGCAGCGTTTCGGGGGTCACTGAAGCTTTCTTT.